Listed below are T cell receptor beta chains from one sample, sequenced in a study of Ad26.COV2.S vaccination and SARS-CoV-2 variants. Produced via immunoSEQ multiplex PCR; TCRdb's table is partial and in-frame only. The sample consists of roughly 450,000 clones, 75% to 95% of them appearing once. Sequenced here: peripheral blood, sampled in a trial of Ad26.COV2.S vaccine versus placebo. These receptors all stem from a person aged 18-65 years who received the Ad26.COV2.S COVID-19 vaccine or a placebo. CDR3s include the opening cysteine and the closing phenylalanine or tryptophan. D genes are given only for firm matches. The size entry is marked missing in some rows and otherwise reads once, few, many or a size class.

D gene,clone size,CDR3 length,J gene,V gene,CDR3 protein,CDR3 DNA
NA,once,11,TRBJ1-1,TRBV12-3/TRBV12-4,CASSGTTEAFF,TGTGCCAGCAGTGGGACCACTGAAGCTTTCTTT
NA,NA,13,TRBJ1-2,TRBV5-5,CASSLAGGSGYTF,TGTGCCAGCAGCTTGGCCGGGGGCTCTGGCTACACCTTC
NA,NA,12,TRBJ2-3,TRBV10-3,CAISESSDTQYF,TGTGCCATCAGTGAGTCTAGCGACACGCAGTATTTT
NA,NA,13,TRBJ2-7,TRBV5-1,CASSLLIGYEQYF,TGCGCCAGCAGCCTTCTAATAGGCTACGAGCAGTACTTC
TRBD1,NA,15,TRBJ1-1,TRBV4-3,CASSQDPGQATEAFF,TGCGCCAGCAGCCAAGACCCGGGACAGGCCACTGAAGCTTTCTTT
NA,NA,15,TRBJ2-2,TRBV7-3,CASSSLGAGTGELFF,TGTGCCAGCAGCTCCTTAGGGGCTGGGACCGGGGAGCTGTTTTTT
NA,NA,15,TRBJ2-4,TRBV6-2/TRBV6-3,CASSYQKLAKNIQYF,TGTGCCAGCAGTTACCAGAAACTAGCCAAAAACATTCAGTACTTC
NA,NA,15,TRBJ1-2,TRBV4-3,CASSHRPGTDYGYTF,TGCGCCAGCAGCCATCGTCCTGGGACGGACTATGGCTACACCTTC
TRBD1,many,14,TRBJ1-6,TRBV5-1,CASSSDRANSPLHF,TGCGCCAGCAGCTCGGACAGGGCTAATTCACCCCTCCACTTT
NA,NA,13,TRBJ1-1,TRBV30,CAWIPYMNTEAFF,TGTGCCTGGATCCCCTACATGAACACTGAAGCTTTCTTT
NA,NA,14,TRBJ2-5,TRBV7-2,CASSFGPSKETQYF,TGTGCCAGCAGCTTTGGACCGTCAAAAGAGACCCAGTACTTC
NA,NA,15,TRBJ2-7,TRBV6-5,CASSISYRRSYEQYF,TGTGCCAGCAGCATCTCCTACAGGAGGTCCTACGAGCAGTACTTC
NA,few,11,TRBJ1-5,TRBV7-9,CAKYGNQPQHF,TGTGCCAAGTACGGGAATCAGCCCCAGCATTTT
NA,once,14,TRBJ2-5,TRBV11-2,CASSLVLREETQYF,TGTGCCAGCAGCTTAGTACTGCGGGAAGAGACCCAGTACTTC
TRBD2,NA,17,TRBJ2-1,TRBV10-1,CASSETSRLAGDNEQFF,TGCGCCAGCAGTGAGACATCCCGACTAGCGGGAGACAATGAGCAGTTCTTC
NA,NA,12,TRBJ2-2,TRBV12-3/TRBV12-4,CASSEPGGELFF,TGTGCCAGCAGCGAACCCGGCGGGGAGCTGTTTTTT
NA,once,11,TRBJ2-7,TRBV6-5,CASLVGNEQYF,TGTGCCAGCTTAGTGGGGAACGAGCAGTACTTC
TRBD1,NA,12,TRBJ1-1,TRBV30,CAWSRQGIGAFF,TGTGCCTGGAGTAGACAGGGGATTGGAGCTTTCTTT
NA,NA,14,TRBJ2-7,TRBV4-3,CASSQSWRGYEQYF,TGCGCCAGCAGCCAATCGTGGCGGGGCTACGAGCAGTACTTC
NA,NA,14,TRBJ1-1,TRBV4-3,CASSQNRVGTEAFF,TGCGCCAGCAGCCAAAACAGGGTGGGCACTGAAGCTTTCTTT
NA,few,14,TRBJ1-4,TRBV5-1,CASRWEATNEKLFF,TGCGCCAGCAGATGGGAAGCAACTAATGAAAAACTGTTTTTT
TRBD2,NA,16,TRBJ2-1,TRBV19,CASTTRTSGSTNEQFF,TGTGCCAGTACCACTCGGACTAGCGGGAGCACCAATGAGCAGTTCTTC
NA,NA,14,TRBJ2-1,TRBV2,CASSVVSSYNEQFF,TGTGCCAGCAGTGTAGTTAGCTCCTACAATGAGCAGTTCTTC
NA,NA,14,TRBJ2-7,TRBV28,CASSFTDVNYEQYF,TGTGCCAGCAGTTTTACGGATGTGAACTACGAGCAGTACTTC
TRBD2,NA,18,TRBJ2-4,TRBV7-2,CASSFSGGTSGRMNIQYF,TGTGCCAGCAGCTTCTCGGGTGGGACTAGCGGGAGGATGAACATTCAGTACTTC
TRBD2,NA,16,TRBJ2-5,TRBV27,CASSLSLAENQETQYF,TGTGCCAGCAGTTTATCCCTAGCGGAAAACCAAGAGACCCAGTACTTC
NA,NA,14,TRBJ2-7,TRBV7-2,CASSFQVMDYEQYF,TGTGCCAGCAGCTTTCAGGTCATGGACTACGAGCAGTACTTC
TRBD1,NA,11,TRBJ1-2,TRBV30,CAWRQGYGYTF,TGTGCCTGGCGACAGGGTTATGGCTACACCTTC
NA,NA,14,TRBJ2-4,TRBV11-2,CASSLDQDKNIQYF,TGTGCCAGCAGCTTAGATCAGGACAAAAACATTCAGTACTTC
TRBD2,NA,16,TRBJ2-7,TRBV7-2,CASSLGGTSGSYEQYF,TGTGCCAGCAGCTTGGGAGGGACTAGCGGATCCTACGAGCAGTACTTC
NA,NA,14,TRBJ2-5,TRBV19,CASSIAPGRETQYF,TGTGCCAGTAGTATAGCACCAGGGAGAGAGACCCAGTACTTC
NA,NA,16,TRBJ1-2,TRBV11-2,CASSLDQNRIPYGYTF,TGTGCCAGCAGCTTAGATCAGAACAGGATCCCCTATGGCTACACCTTC
NA,NA,14,TRBJ2-3,TRBV7-9,CASRQQGETDTQYF,TGTGCCAGCAGGCAACAGGGTGAGACAGATACGCAGTATTTT
TRBD2,NA,17,TRBJ2-1,TRBV6-2/TRBV6-3,CASSYSVQRGDYNEQFF,TGTGCCAGCAGTTACTCAGTCCAGCGGGGGGACTACAATGAGCAGTTCTTC
TRBD2,NA,13,TRBJ2-1,TRBV7-9,CATPGLAYNEQFF,TGTGCCACCCCCGGACTAGCTTACAATGAGCAGTTCTTC
NA,NA,14,TRBJ2-7,TRBV30,CAWSVTGTSYEQYF,TGTGCCTGGAGTGTAACAGGGACCTCCTACGAGCAGTACTTC
NA,NA,14,TRBJ1-5,TRBV5-1,CASSLGPDNQPQHF,TGCGCCAGCAGCTTGGGGCCGGATAATCAGCCCCAGCATTTT
NA,NA,13,TRBJ1-6,TRBV7-9,CASSSTGPSPLHF,TGTGCCAGCAGCTCTACAGGGCCCTCACCCCTCCACTTT
NA,once,14,TRBJ2-7,TRBV7-2,CASSSLQGSYEQYF,TGTGCCAGCAGCTCCTTACAGGGATCCTACGAGCAGTACTTC
TRBD1,NA,13,TRBJ2-3,TRBV19,CASRQGAGDTQYF,TGTGCCAGTCGACAGGGGGCAGGAGATACGCAGTATTTT
NA,NA,15,TRBJ1-2,TRBV6-2/TRBV6-3,CASSYLRTAVYGYTF,TGTGCCAGCAGTTACTTACGGACAGCTGTCTATGGCTACACCTTC
NA,NA,14,TRBJ1-2,TRBV11-2,CASSPDKNNYGYTF,TGTGCCAGCAGCCCTGACAAAAACAACTATGGCTACACCTTC